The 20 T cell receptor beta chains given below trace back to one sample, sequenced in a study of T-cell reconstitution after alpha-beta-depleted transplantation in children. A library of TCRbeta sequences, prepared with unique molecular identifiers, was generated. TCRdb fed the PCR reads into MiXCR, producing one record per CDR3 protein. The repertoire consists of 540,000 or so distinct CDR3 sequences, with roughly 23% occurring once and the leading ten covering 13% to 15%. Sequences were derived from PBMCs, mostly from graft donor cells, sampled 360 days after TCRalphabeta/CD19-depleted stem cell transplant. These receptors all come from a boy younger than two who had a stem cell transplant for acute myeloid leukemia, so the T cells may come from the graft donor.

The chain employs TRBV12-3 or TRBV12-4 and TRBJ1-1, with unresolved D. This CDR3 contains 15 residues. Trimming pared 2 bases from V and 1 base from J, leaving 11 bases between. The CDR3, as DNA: TGTGCCAGCAGTTTAAGGTGGGTGCGGAACACTGAAGCTTTCTTT. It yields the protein CASSLRWVRNTEAFF.

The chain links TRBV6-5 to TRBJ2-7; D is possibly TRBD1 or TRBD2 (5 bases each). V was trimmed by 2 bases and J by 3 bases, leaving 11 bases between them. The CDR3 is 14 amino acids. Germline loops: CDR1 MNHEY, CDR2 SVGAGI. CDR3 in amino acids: CASSYRRGGYEQYV. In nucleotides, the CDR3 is TGTGCCAGCAGTTACCGCCGGGGCGGCTACGAGCAGTACGTC.

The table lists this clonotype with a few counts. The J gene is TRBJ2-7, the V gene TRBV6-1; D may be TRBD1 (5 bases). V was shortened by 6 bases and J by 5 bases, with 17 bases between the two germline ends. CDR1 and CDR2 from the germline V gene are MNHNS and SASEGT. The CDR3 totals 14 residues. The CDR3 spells CASSHLHSRDEQYF. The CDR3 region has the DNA TGTGCCAGCAGCCACCTCCACAGCAGGGACGAGCAGTACTTC.

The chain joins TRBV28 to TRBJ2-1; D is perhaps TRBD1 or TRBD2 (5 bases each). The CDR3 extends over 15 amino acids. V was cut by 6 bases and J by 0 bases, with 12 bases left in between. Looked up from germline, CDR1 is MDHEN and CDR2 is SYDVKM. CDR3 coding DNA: TGTGCCAGCAGAATCAGGGAGATCTCCTACAATGAGCAGTTCTTC. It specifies CASRIREISYNEQFF.

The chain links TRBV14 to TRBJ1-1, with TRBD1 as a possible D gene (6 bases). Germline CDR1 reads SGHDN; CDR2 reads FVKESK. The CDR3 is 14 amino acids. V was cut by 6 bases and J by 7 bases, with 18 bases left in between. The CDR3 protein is CASRDLDRTSEAFF. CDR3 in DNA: TGTGCCAGCAGGGATCTCGACAGGACCAGTGAAGCTTTCTTT.

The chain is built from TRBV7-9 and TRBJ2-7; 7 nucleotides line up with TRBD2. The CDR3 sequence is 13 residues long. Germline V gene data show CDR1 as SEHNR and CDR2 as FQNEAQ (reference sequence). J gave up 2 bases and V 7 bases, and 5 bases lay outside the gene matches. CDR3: CASTVAGPYEQYF. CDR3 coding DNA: TGTGCCAGCACCGTAGCGGGCCCCTACGAGCAGTACTTC.

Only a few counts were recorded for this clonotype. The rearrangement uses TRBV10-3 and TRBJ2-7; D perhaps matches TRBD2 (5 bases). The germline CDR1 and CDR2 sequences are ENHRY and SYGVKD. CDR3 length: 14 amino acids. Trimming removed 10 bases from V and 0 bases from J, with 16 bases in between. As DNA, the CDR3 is TGTGCCACCGCCTCCGGGGTGAGCTCCTACGAGCAGTACGTC. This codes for CATASGVSSYEQYV.

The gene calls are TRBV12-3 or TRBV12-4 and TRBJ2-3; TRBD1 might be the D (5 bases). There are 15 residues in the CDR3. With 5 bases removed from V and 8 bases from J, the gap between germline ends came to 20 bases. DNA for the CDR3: TGTGCCAGCAGTGGCCAGACAAGGGGCCCGGTTACGCAGTATTTT. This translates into CASSGQTRGPVTQYF.

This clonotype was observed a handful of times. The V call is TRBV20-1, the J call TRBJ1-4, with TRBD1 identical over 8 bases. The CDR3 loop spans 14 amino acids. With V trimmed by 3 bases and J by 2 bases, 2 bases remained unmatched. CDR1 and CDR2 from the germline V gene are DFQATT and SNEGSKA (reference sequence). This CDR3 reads CSASSGGTNEKLFF. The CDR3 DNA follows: TGCAGTGCTAGTTCAGGGGGCACTAATGAAAAACTGTTTTTT.

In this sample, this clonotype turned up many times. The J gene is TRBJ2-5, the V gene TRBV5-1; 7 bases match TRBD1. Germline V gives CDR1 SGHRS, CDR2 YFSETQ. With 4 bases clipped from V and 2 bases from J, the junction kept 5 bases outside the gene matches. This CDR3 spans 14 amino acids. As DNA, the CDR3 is TGCGCCAGCAGCGATGGGACAGCTCAAGAGACCCAGTACTTC. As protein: CASSDGTAQETQYF.

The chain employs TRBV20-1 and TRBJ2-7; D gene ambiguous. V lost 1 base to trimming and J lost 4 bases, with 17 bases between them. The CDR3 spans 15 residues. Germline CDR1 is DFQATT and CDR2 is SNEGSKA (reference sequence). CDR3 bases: TGCAGTGCTAGAGTGGGGATCGGTGGGTTGTACGAGCAGTACGTC. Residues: CSARVGIGGLYEQYV.

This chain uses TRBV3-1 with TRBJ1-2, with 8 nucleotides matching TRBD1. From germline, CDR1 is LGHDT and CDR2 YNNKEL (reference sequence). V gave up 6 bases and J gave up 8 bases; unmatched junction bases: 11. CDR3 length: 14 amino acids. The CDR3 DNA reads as TGTGCCAGCAGAGGACAGGGTTTTTCCTACGGCTACACCTTC. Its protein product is CASRGQGFSYGYTF.

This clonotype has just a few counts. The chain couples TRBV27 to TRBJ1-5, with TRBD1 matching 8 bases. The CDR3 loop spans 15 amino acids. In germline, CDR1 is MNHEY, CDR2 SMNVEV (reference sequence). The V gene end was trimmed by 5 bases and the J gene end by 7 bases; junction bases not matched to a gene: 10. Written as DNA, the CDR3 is TGTGCCAGCAGTCCCCGGACAGGGCCTTACCAGCCCCAGCATTTT. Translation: CASSPRTGPYQPQHF.

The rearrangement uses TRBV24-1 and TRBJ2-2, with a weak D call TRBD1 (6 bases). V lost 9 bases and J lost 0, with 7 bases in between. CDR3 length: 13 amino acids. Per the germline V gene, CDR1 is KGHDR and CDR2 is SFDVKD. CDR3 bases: TGTGCCACCGGGACATCGAACACCGGGGAGCTGTTTTTT. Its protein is CATGTSNTGELFF.

CDR3 residues: CASSEPTRNEQFF. The CDR3 DNA reads as TGTGCCAGCAGTGAACCTACGAGGAATGAGCAGTTCTTC. The V call is TRBV2, the J call TRBJ2-1; D is uncertain. Trimming pared 2 bases from V and 7 bases from J, leaving 9 bases between. Germline-derived CDR1 and CDR2 are SNHLY and FYNNEI. The CDR3 runs to 13 residues.

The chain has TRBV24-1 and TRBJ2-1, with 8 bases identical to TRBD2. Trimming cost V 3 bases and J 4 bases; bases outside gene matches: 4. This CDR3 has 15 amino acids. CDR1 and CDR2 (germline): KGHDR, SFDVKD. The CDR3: CATSDRGGTYNEQFF. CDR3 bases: TGTGCCACCAGTGATCGGGGGGGCACGTACAATGAGCAGTTCTTC.

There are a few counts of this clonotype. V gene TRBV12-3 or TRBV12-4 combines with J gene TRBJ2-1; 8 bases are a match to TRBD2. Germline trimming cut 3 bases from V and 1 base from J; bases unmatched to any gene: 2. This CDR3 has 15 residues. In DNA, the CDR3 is TGTGCCAGCAGTTTTTTAGCGGGGTCCTACAATGAGCAGTTCTTC. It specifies CASSFLAGSYNEQFF.

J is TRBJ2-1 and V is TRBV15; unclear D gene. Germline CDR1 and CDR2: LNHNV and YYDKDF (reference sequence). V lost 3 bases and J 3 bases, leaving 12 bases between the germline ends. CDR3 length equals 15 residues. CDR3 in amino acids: CATSSSLTSYNEQFF. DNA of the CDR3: TGTGCCACCAGCAGCTCCTTGACCAGCTACAATGAGCAGTTCTTC.

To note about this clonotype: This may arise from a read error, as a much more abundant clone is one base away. The CDR3 region is CSGEQTYNEQFF. For the CDR3, the DNA is TGCAGCGGTGAACAGACCTACAATGAGCAGTTCTTC. The rearrangement joins TRBV29-1 to TRBJ2-1; D unresolved. CDR3 length: 12 amino acids. From germline, CDR1 is SQVTM and CDR2 ANQGSEA.

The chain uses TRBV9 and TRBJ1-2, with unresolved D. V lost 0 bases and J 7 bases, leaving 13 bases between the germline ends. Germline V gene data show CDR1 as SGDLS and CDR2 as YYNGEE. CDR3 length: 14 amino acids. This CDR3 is CASSVGVAPLGYTF. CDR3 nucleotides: TGTGCCAGCAGCGTAGGAGTTGCCCCCCTTGGCTACACCTTC.